The 10 T cell receptor beta chains presented below share a single source sample, sequenced in a study of blood T cell repertoires in COVID-19. TCRdb keeps only in-frame clones here, not all; method: immunoSEQ multiplex PCR. This table has 76,000 or so clones, around nine tenths appearing once. What was sequenced was peripheral blood. These receptors originate from a human donor in a cohort sampled during active COVID-19.

The rearrangement uses TRBV5-1 and TRBJ2-1; D perhaps matches TRBD1 (6 bases). The CDR3 runs 14 residues. Germline-derived CDR1 and CDR2 are SGHRS and YFSETQ. V was cut by 4 bases and J by 8 bases, with 16 bases left in between. The CDR3 spells CASSQQGGLDEQFF. The CDR3 coding sequence is TGCGCCAGCAGCCAACAGGGTGGTTTGGATGAGCAGTTCTTC.

This chain connects TRBV7-2 to TRBJ2-7; 7 bases are a match to TRBD1. CDR3 length equals 16 residues. V lost 5 bases to trimming and J lost 2 bases; unmatched junction nucleotides: 12. Germline CDR1 reads SGHTA; CDR2 reads FQGNSA. DNA for the CDR3: TGTGCCAGCAGCCAGAGTTCCGGGACAGCCACCTACGAGCAGTACTTC. Encoded protein: CASSQSSGTATYEQYF. Looking up the rest from reference TRBV7-2 and TRBJ2-7 gives the full variable domain: GAGVSQSPSNKVTEKGKDVELRCDPISGHTALYWYRQSLGQGLEFLIYFQGNSAPDKSGLPSDRFSAERTGGSVSTLTIQRTQQEDSAVYLCASSQSSGTATYEQYFGPGTRLTVT.

The chain combines TRBV10-2 with TRBJ1-5; tentative D call: TRBD1 (5 bases). Germline V CDR1 and CDR2: WSHSY, SAAADI. Between the trimmed V and J ends, which lost 10 bases and 0 bases, there was a span of 13 bases. The CDR3 contains 14 residues. CDR3: CATRDSYSNQPQHF. In DNA form, the CDR3 reads TGCGCCACTCGCGACAGCTATAGCAATCAGCCCCAGCATTTT.

This clone turned up a few times. The chain joins TRBV7-2 to TRBJ2-1; 8 positions match TRBD1. The V gene end was trimmed by 5 bases and the J gene end by 3 bases; junction bases not matched to a gene: 3. CDR3 length: 14 residues. Germline V gene data show CDR1 as SGHTA and CDR2 as FQGNSA. The CDR3 is CASSIGQGYNEQFF. For the CDR3, the DNA is TGTGCCAGCAGCATCGGACAGGGCTACAATGAGCAGTTCTTC.

The gene calls are TRBV4-2 and TRBJ2-7; 9 bases agree with TRBD1. This CDR3 spans 15 amino acids. Looked up from germline, CDR1 is LGHNA and CDR2 is YNFKEQ. Trimming took 3 bases from V and 5 from J; bases not matched to a gene: 8. The CDR3 here is CASSHRTGVGNEQYF. Here the CDR3 DNA reads TGTGCCAGCAGCCATCGGACAGGGGTAGGAAACGAGCAGTACTTC.

The chain carries TRBV3-1 (or the pseudogene TRBV3-2) and TRBJ2-1; possible D gene TRBD1, 6 bases. The CDR3 is 14 residues long. CDR1 is LGHDT and CDR2 is YNNKEL in the germline V gene (reference sequence). Trimming shortened V by 0 bases and J by 9 bases, and 12 bases separated the two germline ends. The DNA for the CDR3 is TGTGCCAGCAGCCAAGATGTGGGGGCTTCTGAGCAGTTCTTC. Protein: CASSQDVGASEQFF.

The genes are TRBV9 and TRBJ1-2; 8 bases are shared with TRBD1. The CDR3 is made up of 15 amino acids. Germline CDR1 SGDLS, CDR2 YYNGEE. The V segment lost 4 bases and the J segment 4 bases; nucleotides outside the gene matches: 9. The CDR3 reads CASSPRTGSFYGYTF. The CDR3 DNA reads as TGTGCCAGCAGCCCTCGGACAGGGAGTTTCTATGGCTACACCTTC.

The chain uses TRBV12-5 and TRBJ2-7; 14 nucleotides agree with TRBD2. The V segment lost 6 bases and the J segment 4 bases; nucleotides outside the gene matches: 11. In germline, CDR1 is LGHNT, CDR2 FRNRAP. The CDR3 sequence is 17 residues long. CDR3 amino acids: CASGSGLAGGLSYEQYF. The CDR3 DNA is TGTGCTAGTGGCTCTGGACTAGCGGGGGGTCTTTCTTACGAGCAGTACTTC.

The rearrangement joins TRBV5-4 to TRBJ2-5; 9 bases agree with TRBD2. CDR1 and CDR2 from the germline V gene are SGHNT and YYREEE (reference sequence). J lost 3 bases, V lost 2 bases, and 5 bases had no gene match. CDR3 length: 15 residues. In nucleotides, the CDR3 is TGTGCCAGCAGCTTCACAGCGGGGGGCAAAGAGACCCAGTACTTC. Its translation: CASSFTAGGKETQYF.

This clone has only one observation. Germline is not matched at one junction end, which may reflect a read error. The chain uses TRBV7-7 and TRBJ2-2, with 9 positions matching TRBD1. The CDR3 is 15 amino acids. Per germline, CDR1 SSHAT and CDR2 FNYEAQ (reference sequence). CDR3 bases: TGTGCTAGCAGCGTCGGACAGGGGATGACCGGGGAGCTGTTTTTT. It is translated as CASSVGQGMTGELFF.